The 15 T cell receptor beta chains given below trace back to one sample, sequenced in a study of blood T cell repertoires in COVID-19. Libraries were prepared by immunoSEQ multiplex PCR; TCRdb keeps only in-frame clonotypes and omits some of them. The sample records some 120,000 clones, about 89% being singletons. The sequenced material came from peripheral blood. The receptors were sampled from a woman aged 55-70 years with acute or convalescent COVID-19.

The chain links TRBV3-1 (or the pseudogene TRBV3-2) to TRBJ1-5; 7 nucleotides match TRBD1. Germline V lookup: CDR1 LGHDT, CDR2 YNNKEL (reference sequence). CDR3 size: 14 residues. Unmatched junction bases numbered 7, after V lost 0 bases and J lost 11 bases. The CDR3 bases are TGTGCCAGCAGCCAAGAAGGGGGCTCGGGTGCCCAGCATTTT. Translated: CASSQEGGSGAQHF.

CDR3 DNA: TGTGCAAGTCGCTTAGCGCAGACAGGGGGCGAGCATAGGACCGGAAACACCATATATTTT. Protein product: CASRLAQTGGEHRTGNTIYF. The chain carries TRBV12-2 and TRBJ1-3; TRBD1, the D gene given by the table, was not confirmed from the DNA. TRBV12-2 represents a pseudogene. The CDR3 is 20 residues long.

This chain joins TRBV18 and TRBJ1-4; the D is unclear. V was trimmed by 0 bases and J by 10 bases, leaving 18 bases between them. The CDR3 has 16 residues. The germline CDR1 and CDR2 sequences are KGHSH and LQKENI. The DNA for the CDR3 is TGTGCCAGCTCACCACCGGCGGGAATAATGATCGGAAAACTGTTTTTT. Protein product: CASSPPAGIMIGKLFF.

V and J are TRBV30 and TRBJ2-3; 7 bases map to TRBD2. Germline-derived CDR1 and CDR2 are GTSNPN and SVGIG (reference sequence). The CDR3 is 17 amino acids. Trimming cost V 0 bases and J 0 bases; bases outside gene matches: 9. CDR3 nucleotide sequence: TGTGCCTGGAGTGTACGAGGTCTAGCGGCTAGCACAGATACGCAGTATTTT. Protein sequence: CAWSVRGLAASTDTQYF. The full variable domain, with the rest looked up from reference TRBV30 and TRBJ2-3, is SQTIHQWPATLVQPVGSPLSLECTVEGTSNPNLYWYRQAAGRGLQLLFYSVGIGQISSEVPQNLSASRPQDRQFILSSKKLLLSDSGFYLCAWSVRGLAASTDTQYFGPGTRLTVL.

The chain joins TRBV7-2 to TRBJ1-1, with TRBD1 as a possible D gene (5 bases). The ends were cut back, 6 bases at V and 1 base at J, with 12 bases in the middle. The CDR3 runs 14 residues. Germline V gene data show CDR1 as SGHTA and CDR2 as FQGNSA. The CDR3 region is CASSLGPWNTEAFF. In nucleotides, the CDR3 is TGTGCCAGCAGTTTGGGGCCGTGGAACACTGAAGCTTTCTTT.

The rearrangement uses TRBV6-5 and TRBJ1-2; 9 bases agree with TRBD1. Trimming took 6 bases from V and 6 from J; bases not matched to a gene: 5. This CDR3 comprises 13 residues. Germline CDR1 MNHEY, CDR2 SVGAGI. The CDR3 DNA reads TGTGCCAGCAGCAGACAGGGGGGACATGGCTACACCTTC. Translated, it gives CASSRQGGHGYTF.

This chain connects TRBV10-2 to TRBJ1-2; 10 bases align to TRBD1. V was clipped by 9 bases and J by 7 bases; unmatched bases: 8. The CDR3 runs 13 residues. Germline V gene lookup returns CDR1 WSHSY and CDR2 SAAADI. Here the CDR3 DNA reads TGCGCCAGTGGGACAGGGGAAAGGAGTGGCTACACCTTC. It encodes CASGTGERSGYTF.

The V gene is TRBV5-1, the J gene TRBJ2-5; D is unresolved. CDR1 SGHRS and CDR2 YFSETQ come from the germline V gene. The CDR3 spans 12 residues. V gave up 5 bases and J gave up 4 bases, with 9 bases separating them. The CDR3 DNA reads TGCGCCAGCAGTAATAACGGAGAGACCCAGTACTTC. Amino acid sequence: CASSNNGETQYF.

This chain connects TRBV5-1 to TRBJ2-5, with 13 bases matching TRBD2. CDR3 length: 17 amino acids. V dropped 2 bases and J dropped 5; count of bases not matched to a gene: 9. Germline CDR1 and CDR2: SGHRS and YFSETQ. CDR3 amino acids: CASSFSLAGGLRETQYF. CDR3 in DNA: TGCGCCAGCAGCTTTTCACTAGCGGGAGGGCTTAGGGAGACCCAGTACTTC.

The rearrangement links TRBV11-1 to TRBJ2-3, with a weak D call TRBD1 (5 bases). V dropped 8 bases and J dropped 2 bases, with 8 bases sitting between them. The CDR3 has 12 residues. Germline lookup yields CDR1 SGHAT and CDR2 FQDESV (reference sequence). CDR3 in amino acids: CASGANTDTQYF. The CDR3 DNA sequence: TGTGCCAGCGGGGCCAACACAGATACGCAGTATTTT.

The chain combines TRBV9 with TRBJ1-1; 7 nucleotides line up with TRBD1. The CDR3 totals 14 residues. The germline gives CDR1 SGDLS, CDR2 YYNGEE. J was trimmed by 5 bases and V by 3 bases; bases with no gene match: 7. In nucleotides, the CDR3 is TGTGCCAGCAGCGCGGGGGACAGCCGTACTGAAGCTTTCTTT. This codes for CASSAGDSRTEAFF.

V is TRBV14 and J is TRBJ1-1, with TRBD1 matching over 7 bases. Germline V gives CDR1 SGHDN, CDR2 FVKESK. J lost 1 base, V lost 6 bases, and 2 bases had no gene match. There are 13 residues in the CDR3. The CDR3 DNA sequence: TGTGCCAGCAGTCGACAGGGGAACACTGAAGCTTTCTTT. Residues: CASSRQGNTEAFF.

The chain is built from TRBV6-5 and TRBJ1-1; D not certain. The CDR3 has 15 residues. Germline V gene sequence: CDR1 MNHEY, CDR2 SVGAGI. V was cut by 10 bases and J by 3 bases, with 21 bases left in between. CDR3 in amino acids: CATQRMGVRDTEAFF. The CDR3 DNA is TGTGCCACCCAGAGGATGGGCGTGAGGGACACTGAAGCTTTCTTT.

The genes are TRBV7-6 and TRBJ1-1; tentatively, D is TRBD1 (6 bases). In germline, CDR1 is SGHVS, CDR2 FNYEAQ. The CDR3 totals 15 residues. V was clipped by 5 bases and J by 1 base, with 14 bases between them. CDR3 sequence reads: CASSTGQNGNTEAFF. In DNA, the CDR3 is TGTGCCAGCAGCACGGGACAAAATGGGAACACTGAAGCTTTCTTT.

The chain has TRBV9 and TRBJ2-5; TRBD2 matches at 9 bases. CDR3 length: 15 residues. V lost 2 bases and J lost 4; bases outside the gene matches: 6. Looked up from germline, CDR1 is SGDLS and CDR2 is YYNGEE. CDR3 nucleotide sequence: TGTGCCAGCAGCGTTGGACCGCGGGAGGGAGAGACCCAGTACTTC. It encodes CASSVGPREGETQYF.